This T cell receptor beta chain was found in a study of shared clonotypes between healthy human individuals. Per germline, CDR1 MNHEY and CDR2 SMNVEV (reference sequence). The trim removed 10 bases at V and 3 bases at J, leaving 7 bases unmatched. The CDR3 consists of 13 residues. Some clones are missing from TCRdb's copy, which holds only in-frame ones; the method was immunoSEQ multiplex PCR. The sample includes about 600,000 clones, approximately 97% of them seen just once. Study-wide points: Compared with clonotypes that all four donors shared, non-shared clonotypes had lower generation probabilities.

With regard to this clone: The antigen is undetermined.

Specimen: naive CD4+ T cells sorted from blood. The sample's subset: CD45RA+ positively selected. The rearrangement links TRBV27 to TRBJ2-7, with 9 bases matching TRBD1. The receptor was isolated from a woman aged 25 to 39 in good health. CDR3 sequence reads: CATNGQGLYEQYF. Written as DNA, the CDR3 is TGTGCCACCAACGGACAGGGGCTCTACGAGCAGTACTTC.